The T cell receptor beta chain under discussion was sequenced for a study of response to subunit inactivated influenza vaccine. Study-wide results and caveats: Each seasonal flu vaccination may recruit only limited new T cells, authors suggested.

TCRdb passed the RT-PCR reads through MiXCR, listing each CDR3 protein once. The sample records 650,000 to 800,000 distinct CDR3 sequences, 18% being singletons. About this clonotype: Its matching antigen is unknown.

Germline trimming cut 4 bases from V and 5 bases from J; bases unmatched to any gene: 7. The germline gives CDR1 SGHVS, CDR2 FNYEAQ. CDR3 length: 14 residues. The material was PBMCs from blood, obtained 5 days after vaccination. The receptor's source is a man in his fifties or sixties who received an inactivated influenza vaccine. V usage is TRBV7-6 and J usage is TRBJ1-2; 7 bases map to TRBD1. This chain's CDR3 is CASSSKGQTYGYTF. The CDR3 DNA sequence: TGTGCCAGCAGCTCCAAGGGACAGACTTATGGCTACACCTTC.